The rows below give T cell receptor beta chains drawn from one sample of a study of shared clonotypes between healthy human individuals. The method was immunoSEQ multiplex PCR; TCRdb's version includes in-frame clones alone and lacks a portion of them. Altogether millions of clones are present, 95% being singletons, with the ten largest covering more than 0.1%. The material sequenced was naive CD4+ T cells sorted from blood. The receptors were sampled from a man between 18 and 29 years old in good health. Each CDR3 is given with its conserved first and last residue. Each record gives: J gene, V gene, clone size, D gene, CDR3 protein, CDR3 DNA. The D gene is left open where the match is weak. Clone sizes are given selectively: once, few, many, or a class where the clone is expanded.

TRBJ2-1	TRBV7-9	-	TRBD2	CASSLAGGSGYNEQFF	TGTGCCAGCAGCTTAGCTGGCGGGAGTGGCTACAATGAGCAGTTCTTC
TRBJ1-4	TRBV5-1	-	-	CASSTRPDPTNEKLFF	TGCGCCAGCAGCACCCGACCCGACCCAACTAATGAAAAACTGTTTTTT
TRBJ1-2	TRBV28	once	TRBD1	CASSPGGGGYTF	TGTGCCAGCAGTCCAGGGGGAGGTGGCTACACCTTC
TRBJ1-2	TRBV9	-	-	CASSVGTEGYGYTF	TGTGCCAGCAGCGTAGGGACAGAGGGCTATGGCTACACCTTC
TRBJ2-1	TRBV10-3	-	TRBD2	CAITSGLAGAPQFF	TGTGCCATCACTTCCGGACTAGCGGGAGCACCGCAGTTCTTC
TRBJ2-3	TRBV6-4	-	-	CASSDPGSPTDTQYF	TGTGCCAGCAGTGACCCGGGGAGTCCCACAGATACGCAGTATTTT
TRBJ2-2	TRBV6-1	-	TRBD2	CASSKDLAGAMNTGELFF	TGTGCCAGCAGTAAAGACCTAGCGGGGGCCATGAACACCGGGGAGCTGTTTTTT
TRBJ2-5	TRBV6-6	-	-	CASSRSLAGETQYF	TGTGCCAGCAGTCGGAGTTTAGCCGGAGAGACCCAGTACTTC
TRBJ2-7	TRBV7-3	-	TRBD1	CASSLDRGSYEQYF	TGTGCCAGCAGCTTAGACAGGGGCTCCTACGAGCAGTACTTC
TRBJ2-5	TRBV5-4	-	-	CASSGTPGETQYF	TGTGCCAGCAGCGGGACCCCCGGAGAGACCCAGTACTTC
TRBJ1-6	TRBV27	once	-	CASSAPGDSYNSPLHF	TGTGCCAGCAGTGCCCCAGGGGACTCCTATAATTCACCCCTCCACTTT
TRBJ1-5	TRBV5-6	-	-	CASNQRGNQPQHF	TGTGCCAGCAACCAGCGGGGAAATCAGCCCCAGCATTTT
TRBJ2-1	TRBV30	-	-	CAWSSTGDEQFF	TGTGCCTGGAGTTCAACCGGGGATGAGCAGTTCTTC
TRBJ2-4	TRBV18	-	-	CASSLGLLAKNIQYF	TGTGCCAGCTCACTCGGGCTACTAGCCAAAAACATTCAGTACTTC
TRBJ1-6	TRBV11-2	-	-	CASSLDRGSSYNSPLHF	TGTGCCAGCAGCTTAGATCGGGGGAGCTCCTATAATTCACCCCTCCACTTT
TRBJ2-1	TRBV4-3	-	-	CASSLHFGGDNEQFF	TGCGCCAGCAGCCTTCACTTCGGCGGGGACAATGAGCAGTTCTTC
TRBJ1-1	TRBV10-1	-	-	CASSGEKTGYTEAFF	TGCGCCAGCAGTGGGGAAAAAACAGGGTACACTGAAGCTTTCTTT
TRBJ2-5	TRBV9	few	-	CASSPRGATQETQYF	TGTGCCAGCAGCCCACGGGGGGCCACCCAAGAGACCCAGTACTTC
TRBJ2-5	TRBV7-9	-	-	CASSLGNPHSQETQYF	TGTGCCAGCAGCTTAGGAAATCCTCACTCACAAGAGACCCAGTACTTC
TRBJ2-5	TRBV18	-	-	CASSASGQETQYF	TGTGCCAGCTCAGCCAGCGGGCAAGAGACCCAGTACTTC
TRBJ2-2	TRBV7-9	-	TRBD1	CASSLVGQGMPGELFF	TGTGCCAGCAGCTTAGTGGGACAGGGGATGCCCGGGGAGCTGTTTTTT
TRBJ2-1	TRBV5-4	-	-	CASSTVAEQFF	TGTGCCAGCAGCACTGTGGCTGAGCAGTTCTTC
TRBJ2-7	TRBV14	-	-	CASSQWAGGLYEQYF	TGTGCCAGCAGCCAATGGGCAGGGGGACTCTACGAGCAGTACTTC
TRBJ2-3	TRBV18	-	TRBD1	CASSPGTGKTDTQYF	TGTGCCAGCTCACCGGGGACAGGTAAAACAGATACGCAGTATTTT
TRBJ2-7	TRBV7-2	-	TRBD2	CASSFFPGGPVEQYF	TGTGCCAGCAGCTTTTTCCCGGGAGGGCCGGTAGAGCAGTACTTC
TRBJ1-2	TRBV30	-	TRBD1	CACSNQGGNYGYTF	TGTGCCTGCTCGAATCAGGGGGGTAACTATGGCTACACCTTC
TRBJ2-3	TRBV10-3	-	-	CAITPGFTDTQYF	TGTGCCATCACCCCGGGTTTCACAGATACGCAGTATTTT
TRBJ2-1	TRBV5-6	-	TRBD2	CASSPGLVTNEQFF	TGTGCCAGCAGCCCCGGACTAGTTACGAATGAGCAGTTCTTC
TRBJ1-5	TRBV19	-	-	CASRETVSGNQPQHF	TGTGCCAGTAGAGAGACAGTGAGTGGCAATCAGCCCCAGCATTTT
TRBJ1-2	TRBV7-3	-	TRBD1	CASSLTPGQGEGYTF	TGTGCCAGCAGCTTAACCCCGGGACAGGGAGAAGGCTACACCTTC
TRBJ1-1	TRBV5-1	-	-	CASSLGGGQTNTEAFF	TGCGCCAGCAGCTTGGGTGGGGGCCAGACGAACACTGAAGCTTTCTTT
TRBJ1-1	TRBV25-1	-	-	CASSDIDRMNTEAFF	TGTGCCAGCAGTGATATAGACCGCATGAACACTGAAGCTTTCTTT
TRBJ2-5	TRBV7-2	-	TRBD2	CASSPGLAGLETQYF	TGTGCCAGCAGCCCGGGACTAGCGGGACTAGAGACCCAGTACTTC
TRBJ2-7	TRBV27	-	TRBD2	CASLFSGGSYEQYF	TGTGCCAGCTTATTCTCGGGGGGCTCCTACGAGCAGTACTTC
TRBJ2-5	TRBV30	-	-	CAWSGDGVRGTQYF	TGTGCCTGGAGTGGCGACGGGGTCAGGGGGACCCAGTACTTC
TRBJ1-1	TRBV6-1	-	-	CASSESPGLNTEAFF	TGTGCCAGCAGTGAATCCCCAGGACTGAACACTGAAGCTTTCTTT
TRBJ2-2	TRBV7-9	-	TRBD2	CASSPGRGFVTANTGELFF	TGTGCCAGCAGCCCCGGGAGGGGGTTTGTTACGGCGAACACCGGGGAGCTGTTTTTT